The clone carrying this TCR beta chain was observed at least ten times. TCRdb called the 5' RACE reads again in MiXCR, with one record for every CDR3 protein. The sample holds about 96,000 distinct CDR3 sequences; around 17% are singletons and the top ten take roughly 6.2%. The data were taken from a study of T cells of healthy individuals. CDR3 length equals 16 residues. The V gene's germline CDR1 is MNHEY and CDR2 SVGAGI. Trimming stripped 2 bases from V and 7 bases from J, with 15 bases between. This receptor was taken from a human donor in good health. V gene TRBV6-5 combines with J gene TRBJ1-6; D might be TRBD1 (6 bases). The CDR3 nucleotides are TGTGCCAGCAGTTACCCTCGGACAGTACAGAATTCACCCCTCCACTTT. It translates to CASSYPRTVQNSPLHF.